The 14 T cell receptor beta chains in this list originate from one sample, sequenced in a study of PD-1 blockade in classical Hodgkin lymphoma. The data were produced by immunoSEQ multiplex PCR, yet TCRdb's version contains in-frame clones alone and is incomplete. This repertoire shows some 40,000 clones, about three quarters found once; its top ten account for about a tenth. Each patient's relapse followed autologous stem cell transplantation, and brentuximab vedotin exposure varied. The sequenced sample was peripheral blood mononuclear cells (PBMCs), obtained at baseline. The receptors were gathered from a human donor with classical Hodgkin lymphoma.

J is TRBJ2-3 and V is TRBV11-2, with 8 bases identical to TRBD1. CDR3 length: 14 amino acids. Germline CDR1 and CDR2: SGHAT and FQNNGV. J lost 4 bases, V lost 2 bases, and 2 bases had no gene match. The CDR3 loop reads CASSLPGGADTQYF. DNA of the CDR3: TGTGCCAGCAGCTTACCAGGGGGCGCAGATACGCAGTATTTT.

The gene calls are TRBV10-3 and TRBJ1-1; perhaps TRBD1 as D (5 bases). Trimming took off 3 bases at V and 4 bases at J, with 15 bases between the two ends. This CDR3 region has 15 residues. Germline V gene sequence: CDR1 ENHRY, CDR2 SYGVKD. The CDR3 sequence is CAISEGLSGGTEAFF. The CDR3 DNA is TGTGCCATCAGTGAAGGTCTTAGTGGGGGCACTGAAGCTTTCTTT.

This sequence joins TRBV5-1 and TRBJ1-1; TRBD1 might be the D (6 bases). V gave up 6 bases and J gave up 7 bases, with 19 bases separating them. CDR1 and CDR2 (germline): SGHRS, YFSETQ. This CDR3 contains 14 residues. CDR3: CASTEQGGPHEAFF. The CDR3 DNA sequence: TGCGCCAGCACAGAACAGGGAGGGCCCCATGAAGCTTTCTTT.

The CDR3 protein is CASSRGLQETQYF. DNA for the CDR3: TGTGCCAGCAGCAGAGGGCTACAAGAGACCCAGTACTTC. The chain couples TRBV7-2 to TRBJ2-5; weak D call: TRBD2 (5 bases). The CDR3 is 13 amino acids. V dropped 5 bases and J dropped 2 bases, with 9 bases sitting between them. Germline assignment: CDR1 SGHTA and CDR2 FQGNSA.

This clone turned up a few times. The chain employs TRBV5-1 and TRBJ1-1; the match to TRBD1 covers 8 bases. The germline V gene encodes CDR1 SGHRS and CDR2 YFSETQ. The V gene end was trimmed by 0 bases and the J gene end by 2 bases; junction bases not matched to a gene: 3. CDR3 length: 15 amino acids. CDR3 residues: CASSLGTGINTEAFF. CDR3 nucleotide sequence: TGCGCCAGCAGCTTGGGGACAGGGATAAACACTGAAGCTTTCTTT. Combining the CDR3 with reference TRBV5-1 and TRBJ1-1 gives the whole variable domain KAGVTQTPRYLIKTRGQQVTLSCSPISGHRSVSWYQQTPGQGLQFLFEYFSETQRNKGNFPGRFSGRQFSNSRSEMNVSTLELGDSALYLCASSLGTGINTEAFFGQGTRLTVV.

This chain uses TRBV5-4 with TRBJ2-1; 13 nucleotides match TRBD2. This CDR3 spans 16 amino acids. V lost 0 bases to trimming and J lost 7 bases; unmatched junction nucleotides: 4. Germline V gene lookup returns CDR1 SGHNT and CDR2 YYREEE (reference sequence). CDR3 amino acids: CASSLGGTSGENEQFF. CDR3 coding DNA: TGTGCCAGCAGCTTGGGAGGGACTAGCGGGGAAAATGAGCAGTTCTTC.

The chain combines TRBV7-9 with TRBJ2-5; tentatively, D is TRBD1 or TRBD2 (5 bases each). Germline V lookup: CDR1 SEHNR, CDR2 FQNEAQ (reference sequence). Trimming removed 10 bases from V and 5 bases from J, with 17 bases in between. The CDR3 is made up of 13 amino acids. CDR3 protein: CAIQSPGAETQYF. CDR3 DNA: TGTGCCATACAATCACCCGGGGCGGAGACCCAGTACTTC.

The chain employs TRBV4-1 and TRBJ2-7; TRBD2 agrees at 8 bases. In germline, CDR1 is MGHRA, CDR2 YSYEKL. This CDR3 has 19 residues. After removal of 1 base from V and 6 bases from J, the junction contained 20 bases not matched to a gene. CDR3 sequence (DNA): TGCGCCAGCAGCCAAGGGCCCTTCTCCACCGGGACTAGGACCGTCGAGCAGTACTTC. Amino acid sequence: CASSQGPFSTGTRTVEQYF.

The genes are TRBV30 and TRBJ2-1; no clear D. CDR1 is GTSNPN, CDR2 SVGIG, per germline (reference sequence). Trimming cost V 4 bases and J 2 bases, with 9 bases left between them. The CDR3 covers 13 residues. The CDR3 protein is CAWTGDTYNEQFF. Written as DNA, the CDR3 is TGTGCCTGGACGGGTGATACCTACAATGAGCAGTTCTTC.

The CDR3 nucleotides are TGTGCCATCAGGAATGCTACTGGTGGAAACACCATATATTTT. Translated: CAIRNATGGNTIYF. The chain employs TRBV10-3 and TRBJ1-3; D is unresolved. V shed 6 bases and J shed 3 bases, with 12 bases lying between them. The CDR3 runs 14 residues. CDR1 and CDR2 from the germline V gene are ENHRY and SYGVKD.

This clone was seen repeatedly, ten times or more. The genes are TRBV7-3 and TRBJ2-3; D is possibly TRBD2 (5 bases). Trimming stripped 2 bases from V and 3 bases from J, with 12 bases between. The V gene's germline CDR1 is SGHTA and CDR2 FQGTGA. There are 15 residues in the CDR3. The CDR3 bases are TGTGCCAGCAGCTTAGGTAGTGGGAGAACAGATACGCAGTATTTT. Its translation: CASSLGSGRTDTQYF.

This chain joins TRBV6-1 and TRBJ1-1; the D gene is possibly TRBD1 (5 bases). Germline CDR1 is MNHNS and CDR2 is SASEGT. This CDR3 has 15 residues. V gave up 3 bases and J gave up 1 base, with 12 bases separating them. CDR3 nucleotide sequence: TGTGCCAGCAGTGATGGGGGACGGGGGAACACTGAAGCTTTCTTT. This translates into CASSDGGRGNTEAFF.

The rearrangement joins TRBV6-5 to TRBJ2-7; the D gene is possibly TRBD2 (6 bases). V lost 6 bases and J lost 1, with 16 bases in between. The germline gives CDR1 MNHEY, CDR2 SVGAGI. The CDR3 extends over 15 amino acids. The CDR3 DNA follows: TGTGCCAGCAGGGCCTCGGGAGTACAATCCTACGAGCAGTACTTC. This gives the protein CASRASGVQSYEQYF.

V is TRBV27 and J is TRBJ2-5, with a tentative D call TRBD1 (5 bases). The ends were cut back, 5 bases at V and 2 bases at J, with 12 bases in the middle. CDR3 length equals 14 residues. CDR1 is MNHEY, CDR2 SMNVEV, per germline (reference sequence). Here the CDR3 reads CASSPIYRQETQYF. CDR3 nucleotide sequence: TGTGCCAGCAGTCCCATATACAGGCAAGAGACCCAGTACTTC.